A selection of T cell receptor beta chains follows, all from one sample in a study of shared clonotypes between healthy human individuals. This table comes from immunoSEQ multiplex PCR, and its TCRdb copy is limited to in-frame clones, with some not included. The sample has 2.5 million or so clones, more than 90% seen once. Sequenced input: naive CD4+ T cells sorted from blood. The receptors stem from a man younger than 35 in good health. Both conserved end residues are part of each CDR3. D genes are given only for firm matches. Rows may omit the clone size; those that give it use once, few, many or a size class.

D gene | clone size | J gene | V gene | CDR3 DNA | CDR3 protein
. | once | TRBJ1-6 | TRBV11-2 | TGTGCCAGCAGCTTAAGAATCGGACGGACCGATAATTCACCCCTCCACTTT | CASSLRIGRTDNSPLHF
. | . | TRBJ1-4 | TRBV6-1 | TGTGCCAGCAGCGAAGGGGCCGCAACTAATGAAAAACTGTTTTTT | CASSEGAATNEKLFF
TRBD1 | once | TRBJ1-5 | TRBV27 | TGTGCCAGCAGACACGCGACAGGGGGAAATAATCAGCCCCAGCATTTT | CASRHATGGNNQPQHF
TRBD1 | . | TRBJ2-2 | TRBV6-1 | TGTGCCAGCAGTGAAGAGGGACAGCCCTTTATTAACACCGGGGAGCTGTTTTTT | CASSEEGQPFINTGELFF
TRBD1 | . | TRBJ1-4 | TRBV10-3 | TGTGCCATCAGTGAAAAATTGCAGGGGGTCGGGGAAAAACTGTTTTTT | CAISEKLQGVGEKLFF
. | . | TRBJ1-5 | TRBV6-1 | TGTGCCAGCAGTGAAAGGGCAGTCTATAGCAATCAGCCCCAGCATTTT | CASSERAVYSNQPQHF
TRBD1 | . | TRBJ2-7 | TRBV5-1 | TGCGCCAGCAGCCCGGACAGGAGGTTCTACGAGCAGTACTTC | CASSPDRRFYEQYF
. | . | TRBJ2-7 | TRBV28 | TGTGCCAGCAGTGGGGGGACGATTACCTACGAGCAGTACTTC | CASSGGTITYEQYF
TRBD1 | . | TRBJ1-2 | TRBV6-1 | TGTGCCAGCAAGCCCGGGACAGGTGACTATGGCTACACCTTC | CASKPGTGDYGYTF
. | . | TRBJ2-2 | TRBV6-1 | TGTGCCAGCAGTGACAGGGGCAGCGGGGAGCTGTTTTTT | CASSDRGSGELFF
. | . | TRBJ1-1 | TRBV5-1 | TGCGCCAGCAGCTTGAACACAGGAAACACTGAAGCTTTCTTT | CASSLNTGNTEAFF
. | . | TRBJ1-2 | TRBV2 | TGTGCCAGCGGGACTGGACAGCCCTATGGCTACACCTTC | CASGTGQPYGYTF
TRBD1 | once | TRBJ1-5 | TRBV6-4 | TGTGCCAGCAGTGACTCTACGAGACAGGGAACTTATAGCAATCAGCCCCAGCATTTT | CASSDSTRQGTYSNQPQHF
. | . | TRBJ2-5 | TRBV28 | TGTGCCAGCAGTCGCAGCCGGGGAGAAGAGACCCAGTACTTC | CASSRSRGEETQYF
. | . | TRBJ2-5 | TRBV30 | TGTGCCTGGAGTTACGGGCGAAGGGAGACCCAGTACTTC | CAWSYGRRETQYF
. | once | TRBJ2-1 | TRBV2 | TGTGCCAGCAGTCCTAACTACAATGAGCAGTTCTTC | CASSPNYNEQFF
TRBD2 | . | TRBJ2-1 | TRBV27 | TGTGCCAGCAGTTTCCTAGCGGGAGCAACGAATGAGCAGTTCTTC | CASSFLAGATNEQFF
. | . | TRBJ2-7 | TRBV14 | TGTGCCAGCAGCCTCTACAGGGACTCCTACGAGCAGTACTTC | CASSLYRDSYEQYF
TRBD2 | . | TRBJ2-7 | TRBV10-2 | TGCGCCAGCAGTGAAACTAGCGGGGGTCTGGACGAGCAGTACTTC | CASSETSGGLDEQYF
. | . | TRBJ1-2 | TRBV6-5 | TGTGCCAGCAGGAGGGTAGCTAACTATGGCTACACCTTC | CASRRVANYGYTF
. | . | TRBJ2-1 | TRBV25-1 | TGTGCCAGCTCTGCGGGGAGCGGGTCCTACAATGAGCAGTTCTTC | CASSAGSGSYNEQFF
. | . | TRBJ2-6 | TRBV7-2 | TGTGCCAGCAGTTCCGACATCTCTGGGGCCAACGTCCTGACTTTC | CASSSDISGANVLTF
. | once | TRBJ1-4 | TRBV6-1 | TGTGCCAGCATATCGGGCAGGGCGGGTGAAAAACTGTTTTTT | CASISGRAGEKLFF
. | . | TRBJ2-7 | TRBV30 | TGTGCCTGGAGTTCATCAGTCTACGAGCAGTACTTC | CAWSSSVYEQYF
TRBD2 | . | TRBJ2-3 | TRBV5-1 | TGCGCCAGCAGCTCAGTGCGGGGGGGCACAGATACGCAGTATTTT | CASSSVRGGTDTQYF
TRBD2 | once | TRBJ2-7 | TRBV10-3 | TGTGCCATCAGTGCCGCGGGAGAGGTATCCTACGAGCAGTACTTC | CAISAAGEVSYEQYF
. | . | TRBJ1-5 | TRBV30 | TGTGCCTGTACCCTCACGGGGGATAGCAATCAGCCCCAGCATTTT | CACTLTGDSNQPQHF
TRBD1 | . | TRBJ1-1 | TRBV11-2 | TGTGCCAGCAGCTTAGCCACAGGGGTTTTCTTT | CASSLATGVFF
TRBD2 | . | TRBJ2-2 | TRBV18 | TGTGCCAGCTCACCACTTAGCGGGGCGAACACCGGGGAGCTGTTTTTT | CASSPLSGANTGELFF
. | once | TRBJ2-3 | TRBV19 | TGTGCCAGTAGTCGTTCCGGGACTCAAAGGACAGATACGCAGTATTTT | CASSRSGTQRTDTQYF
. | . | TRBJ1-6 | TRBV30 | TGTGCCTGGACGGGATCGGGGGGGGCGAGCAATTCACCCCTCCACTTT | CAWTGSGGASNSPLHF
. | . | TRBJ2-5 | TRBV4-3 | TGCGCCAGCAGCCAAGAATGGTACCAAGAGACCCAGTACTTC | CASSQEWYQETQYF